The rows below give T cell receptor beta chains drawn from one sample of a study of OX40 agonist ivuxolimab in advanced cancers. This table comes from immunoSEQ multiplex PCR, and its TCRdb copy is limited to in-frame clones, with some not included. This sample has over 80,000 clones; about 90% occur once, and the top ten carry around 0.39%. Specimen: CD4+ or CD8+ T cells sorted from blood, collected in a trial of the OX40 agonist ivuxolimab. These receptors all come from an adult with an advanced solid tumor such as melanoma, head and neck, liver or kidney cancer. Both conserved end residues are part of each CDR3. A D gene is named only where the DNA matches it firmly.

j_call	v_call	d_call	cdr3_aa	cdr3_nt
TRBJ1-2	TRBV28	-	CASRPPVRYGYTF	TGTGCCAGCAGGCCCCCTGTCCGCTATGGCTACACCTTC
TRBJ1-5	TRBV7-2	-	CASSLRQADQPQHF	TGTGCCAGCAGCTTACGTCAGGCAGATCAGCCCCAGCATTTT
TRBJ1-2	TRBV5-1	-	CASSSTPDRYGYTF	TGCGCCAGCAGCTCGACTCCTGACCGCTATGGCTACACCTTC
TRBJ2-1	TRBV7-7	-	CASSLDRGTYNEQFF	TGTGCTAGCAGCTTAGACCGGGGGACGTACAATGAGCAGTTCTTC
TRBJ2-6	TRBV4-2	TRBD1	CASSHQGGSAISGANVLTF	TGTGCCAGCAGCCACCAAGGGGGCTCAGCTATCTCTGGGGCCAACGTCCTGACTTTC
TRBJ1-1	TRBV5-1	TRBD1	CASSFDRGTNTEAFF	TGCGCCAGCAGCTTTGACAGGGGTACGAACACTGAAGCTTTCTTT
TRBJ1-5	TRBV11-2	-	CASSSGEGQPQHF	TGTGCCAGCAGCTCCGGGGAGGGTCAGCCCCAGCATTTT
TRBJ2-1	TRBV29-1	-	CSVETPMNEQFF	TGCAGCGTTGAAACCCCGATGAATGAGCAGTTCTTC
TRBJ2-1	TRBV21-1	-	CARFRGTSGSQFF	TGTGCCAGGTTCCGAGGGACTAGCGGGTCGCAGTTCTTC
TRBJ1-1	TRBV10-3	TRBD1	CAISGDRAGGNTEAFF	TGTGCCATCAGTGGGGACAGGGCCGGCGGGAACACTGAAGCTTTCTTT
TRBJ2-7	TRBV15	-	CATSRGEIEYEQYF	TGTGCCACCAGCAGAGGGGAGATAGAATACGAGCAGTACTTC
TRBJ2-7	TRBV11-3	-	CATQGQFYEQYF	TGTGCCACCCAAGGACAATTCTACGAGCAGTACTTC
TRBJ1-1	TRBV7-9	-	CASSSDRVSNTEAFF	TGTGCCAGCAGCTCCGACCGAGTCTCCAACACTGAAGCTTTCTTT